Below are 7 T cell receptor beta chains sequenced from a single sample in a study of blood T cell repertoires in COVID-19. Here immunoSEQ multiplex PCR was the method, and the copy in TCRdb shows in-frame clones only, minus some. Of approximately 65,000 clones listed, approximately 88% were seen once; the top ten hold approximately 5.1%. The sequenced sample was peripheral blood. The receptors here all came from a human donor in a cohort sampled during active COVID-19.

This chain links TRBV7-9 with TRBJ2-4, with D maybe TRBD2 (6 bases). Germline-derived CDR1 and CDR2 are SEHNR and FQNEAQ (reference sequence). This CDR3 is built from 15 residues. V was cut by 1 base and J by 0 bases, with 7 bases left in between. CDR3 loop: CASSLGGVAKNIQYF. The DNA of the CDR3 is TGTGCCAGCAGCTTAGGGGGGGTAGCCAAAAACATTCAGTACTTC.

The chain recombines TRBV2 with TRBJ2-2; possible D gene TRBD1, 5 bases. The CDR3 spans 15 residues. Germline loops: CDR1 SNHLY, CDR2 FYNNEI. Trimming left V 7 bases short and J 4 bases short, with 16 bases between. CDR3 in amino acids: CASTGQGLSTGELFF. CDR3 DNA sequence: TGTGCCAGCACTGGGCAGGGCTTATCCACCGGGGAGCTGTTTTTT.

The chain uses TRBV7-2 and TRBJ1-3, with 9 nucleotides matching TRBD1. The ends lost 5 bases at V and 4 bases at J; junction bases unmatched: 6. This CDR3 spans 15 amino acids. Germline V gene sequence: CDR1 SGHTA, CDR2 FQGNSA. The CDR3 loop is CASSPGQGRGNTIYF. DNA of the CDR3: TGTGCCAGCAGCCCGGGACAGGGACGGGGAAACACCATATATTTT.

V gene TRBV27 combines with J gene TRBJ1-2, with 7 bases aligning to TRBD1. The CDR3 extends over 14 amino acids. The junction had 9 bases not matched to a gene; V was cut back by 5 bases and J by 6 bases. Germline V gene lookup returns CDR1 MNHEY and CDR2 SMNVEV (reference sequence). This CDR3 is CASSLTGVRNGYTF. CDR3 bases: TGTGCCAGCAGTCTAACAGGGGTTCGAAATGGCTACACCTTC.

The J gene is TRBJ2-3, the V gene TRBV11-3, with 8 positions matching TRBD2. The V gene end was trimmed by 6 bases and the J gene end by 4 bases; junction bases not matched to a gene: 6. CDR1 SGHNT and CDR2 YENEEA come from the germline V gene. The CDR3 runs to 14 residues. The CDR3, as DNA: TGTGCCAGCAGTTCCGGGAGGGGCCCAGATACGCAGTATTTT. The encoded protein is CASSSGRGPDTQYF.

This chain joins TRBV19 and TRBJ1-1; possible D gene TRBD1, 5 bases. Trimming removed 6 bases at V and 3 bases at J, with 14 bases between. CDR1 is LNHDA, CDR2 SQIVND, per germline (reference sequence). The CDR3 runs 14 residues. CDR3 sequence (DNA): TGTGCCAGTAGAAAAGGTGGCAGGGACACTGAAGCTTTCTTT. This encodes CASRKGGRDTEAFF. Based on the CDR3 plus reference TRBV19 and TRBJ1-1, the full variable domain is DGGITQSPKYLFRKEGQNVTLSCEQNLNHDAMYWYRQDPGQGLRLIYYSQIVNDFQKGDIAEGYSVSREKKESFPLTVTSAQKNPTAFYLCASRKGGRDTEAFFGQGTRLTVV.

The rearrangement joins TRBV5-5 to TRBJ1-4; D is undetermined. Trimming took off 4 bases at V and 3 bases at J, with 10 bases between the two ends. The CDR3 has 14 residues. The V gene's germline CDR1 is SGHKS and CDR2 YYEKEE (reference sequence). The CDR3 DNA sequence: TGTGCCAGCAGCCCCCTTGGAGCTAATGAAAAACTGTTTTTT. Its translation: CASSPLGANEKLFF.